Listed here are 23 T cell receptor beta chains from one sample, sequenced in a study of control samples from healthy donors and cancer patients. Here immunoSEQ multiplex PCR was the method, and the copy in TCRdb shows in-frame clones only, minus some. Seen here are about 180,000 clones, around 91% observed once, and the top ten hold around 1.5%. Sequencing was done on a sample of blood. All receptors come from a woman aged 50 to 65 in good health.

V gene TRBV5-5 combines with J gene TRBJ2-7; D possibly uses TRBD1 or TRBD2 (6 bases each). The CDR3 spans 17 residues. From germline, CDR1 is SGHKS and CDR2 YYEKEE (reference sequence). V lost 1 base to trimming and J lost 3 bases, with 20 bases between them. CDR3 sequence reads: CASSLIGGRETGYEQYF. For the CDR3, the DNA is TGTGCCAGCAGCTTGATAGGGGGGCGGGAAACAGGCTACGAGCAGTACTTC.

This clone has just one count. This chain joins TRBV11-1 and TRBJ2-1; 8 nucleotides line up with TRBD2. Germline values: CDR1 SGHAT, CDR2 FQDESV (reference sequence). The trim removed 5 bases at V and 0 bases at J, leaving 6 bases unmatched. CDR3 size: 16 residues. CDR3 amino acids: CASSHGLASSYNEQFF. The CDR3 nucleotides read TGTGCCAGCAGCCATGGACTAGCCAGCTCCTACAATGAGCAGTTCTTC.

This chain connects TRBV9 to TRBJ1-6; 7 nucleotides match TRBD1. Looked up from germline, CDR1 is SGDLS and CDR2 is YYNGEE. Trimming cost V 0 bases and J 8 bases; bases outside gene matches: 2. This CDR3 contains 14 residues. The CDR3 nucleotides read TGTGCCAGCAGCGTAGGAGGGGGCGATTCACCCCTCCACTTT. Its protein is CASSVGGGDSPLHF.

The V call is TRBV28, the J call TRBJ1-2, with D uncertain. Germline lookup yields CDR1 MDHEN and CDR2 SYDVKM. The germline V and J ends were trimmed by 3 bases and 8 bases, with 13 bases remaining between them. This CDR3 region has 13 residues. The CDR3 spells CASSFGRAWGYTF. CDR3 sequence (DNA): TGTGCCAGCAGTTTCGGGAGGGCTTGGGGCTACACCTTC.

This chain links TRBV14 with TRBJ1-3; D is unresolved. Trimming took off 3 bases at V and 2 bases at J, with 5 bases between the two ends. Germline-derived CDR1 and CDR2 are SGHDN and FVKESK. The CDR3 extends over 13 amino acids. The DNA of the CDR3 is TGTGCCAGCAGCCAGCCTACTGGAAACACCATATATTTT. Translated, it gives CASSQPTGNTIYF.

V gene TRBV11-3 combines with J gene TRBJ2-3; a possible D gene is TRBD1 (5 bases). This CDR3 region has 14 residues. Germline V gene sequence: CDR1 SGHNT, CDR2 YENEEA. V gave up 4 bases and J gave up 0 bases, with 8 bases separating them. CDR3 in amino acids: CASSSRQSTDTQYF. CDR3 DNA: TGTGCCAGCAGCTCTCGACAGAGCACAGATACGCAGTATTTT. Together with reference TRBV11-3 and TRBJ2-3, the CDR3 gives the full variable domain: EAGVVQSPRYKIIEKKQPVAFWCNPISGHNTLYWYLQNLGQGPELLIRYENEEAVDDSQLPKDRFSAERLKGVDSTLKIQPAELGDSAVYLCASSSRQSTDTQYFGPGTRLTVL.

This rearrangement joins TRBV30 to TRBJ1-5; D remains unclear. Trimming took off 1 base at V and 2 bases at J, with 6 bases between the two ends. Per germline, CDR1 GTSNPN and CDR2 SVGIG (reference sequence). CDR3 length: 13 residues. Written as DNA, the CDR3 is TGTGCCTGGAGTGCCGGGGGCAATCAGCCCCAGCATTTT. This sequence encodes CAWSAGGNQPQHF.

The chain is built from TRBV4-2 and TRBJ2-1; 10 bases match TRBD2. The CDR3 loop spans 17 amino acids. Germline-derived CDR1 and CDR2 are LGHNA and YNFKEQ. Trimming cost V 0 bases and J 2 bases; bases outside gene matches: 4. The CDR3 is CASSQDSSGSTYNEQFF. For the CDR3, the DNA is TGTGCCAGCAGCCAAGACTCTAGCGGGAGTACCTACAATGAGCAGTTCTTC.

The genes are TRBV3-1 (or the pseudogene TRBV3-2) and TRBJ1-1; no firm D call. Trimming removed 1 base from V and 1 base from J, with 7 bases in between. There are 14 residues in the CDR3. Germline values: CDR1 LGHDT, CDR2 YNNKEL (reference sequence). CDR3 in DNA: TGTGCCAGCAGCCAAGGGGGATCGAACACTGAAGCTTTCTTT. This gives the protein CASSQGGSNTEAFF.

The chain recombines TRBV3-1 (or the pseudogene TRBV3-2) with TRBJ1-6; weak D call: TRBD1 (6 bases). In germline, CDR1 is LGHDT, CDR2 YNNKEL (reference sequence). This CDR3 region has 17 residues. V shed 3 bases and J shed 7 bases, with 19 bases lying between them. The CDR3 region is CASSQRGTFPSNSPLHF. The CDR3 bases are TGTGCCAGCAGCCAGAGGGGGACTTTTCCTTCCAATTCACCCCTCCACTTT.

V and J are TRBV28 and TRBJ1-4; 9 bases agree with TRBD1. The junction had 5 bases not matched to a gene; V was cut back by 5 bases and J by 7 bases. This CDR3 has 14 residues. CDR1 and CDR2 from the germline V gene are MDHEN and SYDVKM. DNA of the CDR3: TGTGCCAGCAGTGGGACAGGGTCAACTGAAAAACTGTTTTTT. The encoded protein is CASSGTGSTEKLFF.

This chain joins TRBV2 and TRBJ1-2, with unresolved D. The CDR3 totals 11 residues. Germline V lookup: CDR1 SNHLY, CDR2 FYNNEI. The V end lost 6 bases, the J end lost 2 bases, and 4 bases lay between the germline ends. The CDR3: CASRGNYGYTF. CDR3 DNA: TGTGCCAGCAGGGGGAACTATGGCTACACCTTC.

V and J are TRBV18 and TRBJ2-5; 10 bases align to TRBD2. Germline-derived CDR1 and CDR2 are KGHSH and LQKENI. This CDR3 region has 16 residues. With 3 bases clipped from V and 2 bases from J, the junction kept 6 bases outside the gene matches. The CDR3 sequence: CASSPIRTSGQETQYF. Written as DNA, the CDR3 is TGTGCCAGCTCACCGATCCGGACTAGCGGACAAGAGACCCAGTACTTC.

The genes are TRBV19 and TRBJ1-2, with TRBD1 as a possible D gene (5 bases). V was pared by 2 bases and J by 5 bases, with 15 bases between. CDR3 length: 15 residues. Per the germline V gene, CDR1 is LNHDA and CDR2 is SQIVND (reference sequence). In DNA form, the CDR3 reads TGTGCCAGTAGTATAAAGAGCGAGGGGCCATATGGCTACACCTTC. The encoded protein is CASSIKSEGPYGYTF.

The chain couples TRBV3-1 (or the pseudogene TRBV3-2) to TRBJ2-2, with D perhaps assigned TRBD1 or TRBD2 (5 bases each). Deletions cut 3 bases from V and 2 bases from J, with 16 bases between. The V gene's germline CDR1 is LGHDT and CDR2 YNNKEL (reference sequence). The CDR3 has 17 amino acids. The CDR3 region has the DNA TGTGCCAGCAGCCACTTCGGACGGGGCCCTAACACCGGGGAGCTGTTTTTT. Translating it yields CASSHFGRGPNTGELFF.

The rearrangement links TRBV6-6 to TRBJ1-2, with 7 bases identical to TRBD1. Germline V lookup: CDR1 MNHNY, CDR2 SVGAGI (reference sequence). The CDR3 covers 15 residues. Trimming cost V 6 bases and J 1 base; bases outside gene matches: 8. This CDR3 reads CASSFEGAGNYGYTF. The CDR3 DNA reads TGTGCCAGCAGCTTCGAGGGGGCTGGTAACTATGGCTACACCTTC.

In regard to this clone: Because the CDR3's place on the DNA is in doubt, the DNA is left out and the CDR3 is given as listed by TCRdb. This chain connects TRBV7-2 to TRBJ1-4. Germline CDR1 is SGHTA and CDR2 is FQGNSA. Both ends counted, the CDR3 spans 15 residues. CDR3 amino acids: CASSFGNGGKEKLFF.

The rearrangement joins TRBV28 to TRBJ2-6, with a tentative D call TRBD2 (6 bases). The germline V gene encodes CDR1 MDHEN and CDR2 SYDVKM. This CDR3 comprises 13 residues. The V end lost 11 bases, the J end lost 2 bases, and 10 bases lay between the germline ends. The CDR3, as DNA: TGTGCCTGCCGGGGGACTGGGGCCAACGTCCTGACTTTC. Translated, it gives CACRGTGANVLTF.

About this clone itself: Additional DNA sequences in this sample encode the identical CDR3. CDR3 protein: CSASVRVHEQFF. Here the CDR3 DNA reads TGCAGTGCTAGTGTTCGGGTCCATGAGCAGTTCTTC. The chain is built from TRBV20-1 and TRBJ2-1; D is unclear. The germline V and J ends were trimmed by 3 bases and 8 bases, with 11 bases remaining between them. Germline V gene lookup returns CDR1 DFQATT and CDR2 SNEGSKA (reference sequence). The CDR3 spans 12 residues.

V gene TRBV3-1 (or the pseudogene TRBV3-2) combines with J gene TRBJ1-1, with a weak D call TRBD1 (6 bases). Trimming shortened V by 4 bases and J by 4 bases, and 13 bases separated the two germline ends. The CDR3 covers 14 residues. Germline CDR1 LGHDT, CDR2 YNNKEL (reference sequence). CDR3 bases: TGTGCCAGCAGCCCCCCCACAGGGAGCACTGAAGCTTTCTTT. Translated, it gives CASSPPTGSTEAFF.

The rearrangement links TRBV28 to TRBJ1-3; the D is unclear. CDR1 is MDHEN and CDR2 is SYDVKM in the germline V gene. The CDR3 length is 15 residues. V was cut by 1 base and J by 2 bases, with 9 bases left in between. This CDR3 is CASSLSWAPGNTIYF. CDR3 DNA: TGTGCCAGCAGTTTATCCTGGGCACCTGGAAACACCATATATTTT. The full variable domain, in which reference TRBV28 and TRBJ1-3 provide the parts outside the CDR3, is DVKVTQSSRYLVKRTGEKVFLECVQDMDHENMFWYRQDPGLGLRLIYFSYDVKMKEKGDIPEGYSVSREKKERFSLILESASTNQTSMYLCASSLSWAPGNTIYFGEGSWLTVV.

This chain connects TRBV7-2 to TRBJ2-7; 15 positions match TRBD2. The length of the CDR3 is 16 residues. The V gene's germline CDR1 is SGHTA and CDR2 FQGNSA. J gave up 7 bases and V 5 bases, and 9 bases lay outside the gene matches. The CDR3 sequence: CASSGTGTSGRHEQYF. The CDR3, as DNA: TGTGCCAGCAGCGGAACCGGGACTAGCGGGAGGCATGAGCAGTACTTC.

The chain carries TRBV7-9 and TRBJ2-5; 8 positions match TRBD2. CDR3 length: 16 amino acids. The ends lost 4 bases at V and 4 bases at J; junction bases unmatched: 11. Germline lookup yields CDR1 SEHNR and CDR2 FQNEAQ (reference sequence). CDR3 DNA: TGTGCCAGCAGCTGGCTAAGCGGGAGTAGGGGAGAGACCCAGTACTTC. Translating it yields CASSWLSGSRGETQYF.